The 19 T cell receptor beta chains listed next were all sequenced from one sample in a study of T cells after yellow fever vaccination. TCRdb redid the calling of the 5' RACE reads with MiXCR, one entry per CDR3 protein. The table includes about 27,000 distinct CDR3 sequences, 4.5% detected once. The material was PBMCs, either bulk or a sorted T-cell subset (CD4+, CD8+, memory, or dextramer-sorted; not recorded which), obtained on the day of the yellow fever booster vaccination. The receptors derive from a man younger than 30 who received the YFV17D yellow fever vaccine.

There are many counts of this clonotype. This CDR3 reads CASSEAGRMHQETQYF. CDR3 nucleotides: TGTGCCAGCAGTGAAGCCGGCAGGATGCACCAAGAGACCCAGTACTTC. The rearrangement joins TRBV2 to TRBJ2-5; D remains unclear. Germline CDR1 SNHLY, CDR2 FYNNEI. The CDR3 has 16 amino acids. Deletions cut 0 bases from V and 0 bases from J, with 11 bases between. Filled out from reference TRBV2 and TRBJ2-5, the complete variable domain reads EPEVTQTPSHQVTQMGQEVILRCVPISNHLYFYWYRQILGQKVEFLVSFYNNEISEKSEIFDDQFSVERPDGSNFTLKIRSTKLEDSAMYFCASSEAGRMHQETQYFGPGTRLLVL.

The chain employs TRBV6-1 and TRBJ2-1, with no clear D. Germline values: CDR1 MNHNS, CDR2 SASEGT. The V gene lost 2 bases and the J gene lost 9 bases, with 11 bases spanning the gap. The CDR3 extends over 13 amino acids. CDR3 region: CASSETTDLEQFF. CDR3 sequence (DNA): TGTGCCAGCAGTGAAACTACGGACCTTGAGCAGTTCTTC.

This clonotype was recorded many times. Written as DNA, the CDR3 is TGTGCCAACCTCCCCAAGGACAGGGAGGTGAGGGAGCAGTACTTC. It specifies CANLPKDREVREQYF. V and J are TRBV24-1 and TRBJ2-7; 8 nucleotides match TRBD1. Germline CDR1 reads KGHDR; CDR2 reads SFDVKD. The junction had 18 bases not matched to a gene; V was cut back by 11 bases and J by 7 bases. The CDR3 loop spans 15 amino acids.

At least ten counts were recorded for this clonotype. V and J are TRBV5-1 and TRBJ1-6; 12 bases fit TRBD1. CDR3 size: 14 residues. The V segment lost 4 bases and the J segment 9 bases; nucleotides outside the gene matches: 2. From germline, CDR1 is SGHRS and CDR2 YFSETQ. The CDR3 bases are TGCGCCAGCAGCCAGGGACAGGGGGCTTCACCCCTCCACTTT. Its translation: CASSQGQGASPLHF.

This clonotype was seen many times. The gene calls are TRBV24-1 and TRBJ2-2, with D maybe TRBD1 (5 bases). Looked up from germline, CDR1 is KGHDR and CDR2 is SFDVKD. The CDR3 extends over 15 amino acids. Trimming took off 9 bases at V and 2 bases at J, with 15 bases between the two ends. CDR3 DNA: TGTGCCACCGGGGCGTTTGACGGAAACACCGGGGAGCTGTTTTTT. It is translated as CATGAFDGNTGELFF.

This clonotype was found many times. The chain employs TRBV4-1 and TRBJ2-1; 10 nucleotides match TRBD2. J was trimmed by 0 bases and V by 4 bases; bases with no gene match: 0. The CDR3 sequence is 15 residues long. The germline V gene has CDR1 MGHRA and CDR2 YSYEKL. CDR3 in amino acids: CASSPSGGSYNEQFF. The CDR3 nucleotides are TGCGCCAGCAGCCCTAGCGGGGGCTCCTACAATGAGCAGTTCTTC.

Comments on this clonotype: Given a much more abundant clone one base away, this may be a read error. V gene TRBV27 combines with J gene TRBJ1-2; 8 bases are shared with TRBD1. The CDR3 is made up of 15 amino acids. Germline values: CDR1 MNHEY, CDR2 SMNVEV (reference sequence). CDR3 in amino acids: CGSSAYRTGRGGYTF. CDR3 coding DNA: TGTGGCAGCAGTGCATATCGGACAGGGAGAGGCGGCTACACCTTC.

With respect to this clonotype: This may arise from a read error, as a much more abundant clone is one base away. The CDR3, as DNA: TGTGCCATCAGTCCGGGACAGGGCGGTGCCGGGGAGCTGTTTTTT. Translation: CAISPGQGGAGELFF. The gene calls are TRBV10-3 and TRBJ2-2; 9 nucleotides line up with TRBD1. CDR1 is ENHRY, CDR2 SYGVKD, per germline. The V segment lost 5 bases and the J segment 6 bases; nucleotides outside the gene matches: 7. The CDR3 runs to 15 residues.

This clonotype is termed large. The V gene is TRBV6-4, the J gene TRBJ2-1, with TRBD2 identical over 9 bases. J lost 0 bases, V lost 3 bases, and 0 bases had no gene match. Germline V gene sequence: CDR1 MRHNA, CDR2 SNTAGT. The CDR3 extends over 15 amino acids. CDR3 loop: CASSEAGGSYNEQFF. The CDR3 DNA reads TGTGCCAGCAGTGAAGCGGGGGGCTCCTACAATGAGCAGTTCTTC.

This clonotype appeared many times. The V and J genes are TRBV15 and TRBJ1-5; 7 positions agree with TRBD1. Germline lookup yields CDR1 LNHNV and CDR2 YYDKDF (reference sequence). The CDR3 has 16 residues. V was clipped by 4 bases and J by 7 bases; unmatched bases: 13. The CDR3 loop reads CATSKFTGARTQPQHF. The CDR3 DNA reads TGTGCCACCAGCAAATTTACAGGGGCCCGAACCCAGCCCCAGCATTTT.

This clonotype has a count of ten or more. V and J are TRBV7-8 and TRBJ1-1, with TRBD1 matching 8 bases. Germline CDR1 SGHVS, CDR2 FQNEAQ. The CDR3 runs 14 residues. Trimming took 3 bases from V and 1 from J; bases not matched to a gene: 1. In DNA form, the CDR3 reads TGTGCCAGCAGCTTTACAGGGGGGAACACTGAAGCTTTCTTT. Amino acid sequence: CASSFTGGNTEAFF.

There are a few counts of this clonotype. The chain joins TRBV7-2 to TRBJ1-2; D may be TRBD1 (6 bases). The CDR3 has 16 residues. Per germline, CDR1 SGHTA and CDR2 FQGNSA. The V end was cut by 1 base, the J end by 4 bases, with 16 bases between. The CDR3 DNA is TGTGCCAGCAGCTTAGGGCAGGGCAGGGGAATCTATGGCTACACCTTC. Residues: CASSLGQGRGIYGYTF.

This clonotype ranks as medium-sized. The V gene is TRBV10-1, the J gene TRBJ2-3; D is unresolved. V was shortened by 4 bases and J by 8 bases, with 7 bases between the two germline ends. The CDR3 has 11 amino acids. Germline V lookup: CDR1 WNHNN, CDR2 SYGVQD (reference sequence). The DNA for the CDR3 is TGCGCCAGCAGTGGAATTGGTACGCAGTATTTT. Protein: CASSGIGTQYF.

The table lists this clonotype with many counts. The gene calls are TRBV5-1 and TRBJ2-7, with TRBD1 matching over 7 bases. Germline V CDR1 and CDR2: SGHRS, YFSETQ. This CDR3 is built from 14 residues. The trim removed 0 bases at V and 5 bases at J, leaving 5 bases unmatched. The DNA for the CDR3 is TGCGCCAGCAGCTTGGAGGGGGCAGGAAACGAGCAGTACGTC. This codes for CASSLEGAGNEQYV.

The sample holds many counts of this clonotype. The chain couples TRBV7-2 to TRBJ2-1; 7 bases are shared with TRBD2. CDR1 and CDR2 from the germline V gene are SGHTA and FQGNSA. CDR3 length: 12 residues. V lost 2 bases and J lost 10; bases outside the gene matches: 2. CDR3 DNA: TGTGCCAGCAGCTTAATAGCGGGCGAGCAGTTCTTC. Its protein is CASSLIAGEQFF.

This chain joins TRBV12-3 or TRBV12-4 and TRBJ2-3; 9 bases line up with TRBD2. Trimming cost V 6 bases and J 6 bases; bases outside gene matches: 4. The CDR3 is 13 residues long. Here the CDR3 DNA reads TGTGCCAGCAGAGCGGGAGGATCGGATACGCAGTATTTT. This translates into CASRAGGSDTQYF.

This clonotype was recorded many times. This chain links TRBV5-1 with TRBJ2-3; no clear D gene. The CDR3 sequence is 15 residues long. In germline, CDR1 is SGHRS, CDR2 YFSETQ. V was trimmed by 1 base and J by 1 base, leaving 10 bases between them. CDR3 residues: CASSLPGPRTDTQYF. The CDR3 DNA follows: TGCGCCAGCAGCTTGCCTGGGCCCCGCACAGATACGCAGTATTTT. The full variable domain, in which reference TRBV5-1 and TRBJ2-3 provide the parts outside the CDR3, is KAGVTQTPRYLIKTRGQQVTLSCSPISGHRSVSWYQQTPGQGLQFLFEYFSETQRNKGNFPGRFSGRQFSNSRSEMNVSTLELGDSALYLCASSLPGPRTDTQYFGPGTRLTVL.

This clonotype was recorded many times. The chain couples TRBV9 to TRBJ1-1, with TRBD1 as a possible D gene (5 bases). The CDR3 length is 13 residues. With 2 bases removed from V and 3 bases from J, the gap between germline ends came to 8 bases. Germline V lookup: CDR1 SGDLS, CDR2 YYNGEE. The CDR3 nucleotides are TGTGCCAGCAGCGTCCGGGGGGACACTGAAGCTTTCTTT. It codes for CASSVRGDTEAFF. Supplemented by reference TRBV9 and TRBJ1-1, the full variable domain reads DSGVTQTPKHLITATGQRVTLRCSPRSGDLSVYWYQQSLDQGLQFLIQYYNGEERAKGNILERFSAQQFPDLHSELNLSSLELGDSALYFCASSVRGDTEAFFGQGTRLTVV.

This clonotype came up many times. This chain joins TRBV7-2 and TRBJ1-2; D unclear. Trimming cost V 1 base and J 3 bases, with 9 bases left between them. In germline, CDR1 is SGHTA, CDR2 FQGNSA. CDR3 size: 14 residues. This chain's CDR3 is CASSLDGKYYGYTF. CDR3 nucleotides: TGTGCCAGCAGCTTAGATGGGAAGTACTATGGCTACACCTTC.